The clone carrying this TCR beta chain has a handful of counts. These data come from a study of blood T cell repertoires in COVID-19. The wider study: Sources were T cells, B-cell-depleted T cells, or PBMCs; the material itself was cDNA or gDNA.

Some clones are missing from TCRdb's copy, which holds only in-frame ones; the method was immunoSEQ multiplex PCR. Of fewer than 11,000 clones in the sample, around 89% were seen once. Germline CDR1 reads LNHDA; CDR2 reads SQIVND (reference sequence). Trimming removed 5 bases from V and 12 bases from J, with 17 bases in between. The CDR3 sequence is 13 residues long. The chain combines TRBV19 with TRBJ2-1; TRBD2 is a possible D gene (6 bases). The specimen was peripheral blood. This TCR came from a human donor in a cohort sampled during active COVID-19. The CDR3 DNA reads TGTGCCAGTAGTCGATCGGGACTTCTGATGCAGTTCTTC. Encoded protein: CASSRSGLLMQFF.